One sample yielded the 22 T cell receptor beta chains listed below, sequenced in a study of blood T cell repertoires in COVID-19. Data came from immunoSEQ multiplex PCR; TCRdb stores just in-frame clones and leaves some out. This sample has 150,000 or so clones, with 85% found just once. The sample comprised peripheral blood. The source of these receptors is a human donor with acute or convalescent COVID-19. The donor label of this sample is uncertain.

V and J are TRBV5-4 and TRBJ1-5; no reliable D call. V was cut by 5 bases and J by 7 bases, with 10 bases left in between. The CDR3 runs 12 residues. CDR1 SGHNT and CDR2 YYREEE come from the germline V gene (reference sequence). CDR3 region: CASRLPKQPQHF. Written as DNA, the CDR3 is TGTGCCAGCAGATTACCTAAACAGCCCCAGCATTTT.

V is TRBV3-1 (or the pseudogene TRBV3-2) and J is TRBJ1-2; 7 bases match TRBD1. J was trimmed by 2 bases and V by 1 base; bases with no gene match: 7. Per germline, CDR1 LGHDT and CDR2 YNNKEL (reference sequence). The CDR3 is 16 amino acids. The chain's CDR3 is CASSQASGGKNYGYTF. CDR3 nucleotides: TGTGCCAGCAGCCAAGCTTCAGGGGGTAAGAACTATGGCTACACCTTC.

The CDR3 DNA reads TGTGCCAGCAGTTATGGAGGTGTGACTGAAGCTTTCTTT. This translates into CASSYGGVTEAFF. The chain recombines TRBV6-5 with TRBJ1-1; D unresolved. Germline-derived CDR1 and CDR2 are MNHEY and SVGAGI. The CDR3 totals 13 residues. V dropped 3 bases and J dropped 5 bases, with 10 bases sitting between them.

The J gene is TRBJ1-5, the V gene TRBV3-1 (or the pseudogene TRBV3-2); D perhaps matches TRBD1 (6 bases). V shed 2 bases and J shed 11 bases, with 22 bases lying between them. Germline assignment: CDR1 LGHDT and CDR2 YNNKEL (reference sequence). The CDR3 consists of 16 residues. Here the CDR3 reads CASSQRMTGLLKAQHF. CDR3 sequence (DNA): TGTGCCAGCAGCCAAAGGATGACAGGTTTGTTAAAAGCCCAGCATTTT.

The CDR3 bases are TGTGCCAGCAGCTACTACCCAGGGGGCTCTGGAAACACCATATATTTT. It translates to CASSYYPGGSGNTIYF. This chain links TRBV7-9 with TRBJ1-3; TRBD1 agrees at 7 bases. Germline V gene lookup returns CDR1 SEHNR and CDR2 FQNEAQ (reference sequence). The junction had 6 bases not matched to a gene; V was cut back by 4 bases and J by 0 bases. CDR3 length equals 16 residues.

This CDR3 is CASSSRTGTNTIYF. In DNA, the CDR3 is TGTGCCAGCAGCTCTCGGACAGGGACAAACACCATATATTTT. The chain has TRBV7-2 and TRBJ1-3, with 8 bases aligning to TRBD1. V was pared by 4 bases and J by 6 bases, with 5 bases of the junction left unmatched. The CDR3 contains 14 residues. Germline V lookup: CDR1 SGHTA, CDR2 FQGNSA.

The table lists this clone with many counts. The same CDR3 also results from other DNA sequences found in this sample. The V call is TRBV7-2, the J call TRBJ2-7, with D perhaps TRBD2 (5 bases). This CDR3 comprises 13 residues. Germline values: CDR1 SGHTA, CDR2 FQGNSA. The ends were cut back, 5 bases at V and 0 bases at J, with 8 bases in the middle. CDR3 residues: CASSPGVSYEQYF. DNA for the CDR3: TGTGCCAGCAGCCCCGGGGTCTCCTACGAGCAGTACTTC.

V is TRBV27 and J is TRBJ1-3; 8 bases line up with TRBD1. The CDR3 length is 16 residues. Germline V gene lookup returns CDR1 MNHEY and CDR2 SMNVEV (reference sequence). The V gene end was trimmed by 1 base and the J gene end by 3 bases; junction bases not matched to a gene: 5. The CDR3 reads CASSLYSTGVGNTIYF. For the CDR3, the DNA is TGTGCCAGCAGTTTATACTCGACAGGGGTTGGAAACACCATATATTTT.

The chain couples TRBV7-2 to TRBJ2-1; 9 bases are shared with TRBD2. The germline V gene encodes CDR1 SGHTA and CDR2 FQGNSA. V shed 2 bases, J shed 3 bases, and the junction held 5 bases outside the gene matches. The CDR3 spans 16 residues. CDR3 amino acids: CASSLRGSGGYNEQFF. Here the CDR3 DNA reads TGTGCCAGCAGCTTACGCGGTAGCGGGGGCTACAATGAGCAGTTCTTC. Looking up the rest from reference TRBV7-2 and TRBJ2-1 gives the full variable domain: GAGVSQSPSNKVTEKGKDVELRCDPISGHTALYWYRQSLGQGLEFLIYFQGNSAPDKSGLPSDRFSAERTGGSVSTLTIQRTQQEDSAVYLCASSLRGSGGYNEQFFGPGTRLTVL.

The chain has TRBV5-1 and TRBJ2-7; D possibly corresponds to TRBD1 (7 bases). Trimming removed 0 bases at V and 2 bases at J, with 18 bases between. The CDR3 has 17 amino acids. Germline CDR1 SGHRS, CDR2 YFSETQ. CDR3 nucleotides: TGCGCCAGCAGCTTGGTCCGGCGGGACAGACGTACCTACGAGCAGTACTTC. It encodes CASSLVRRDRRTYEQYF.

The chain employs TRBV2 and TRBJ2-4; D possibly corresponds to TRBD2 (6 bases). From germline, CDR1 is SNHLY and CDR2 FYNNEI. V gave up 2 bases and J gave up 3 bases, with 8 bases separating them. The CDR3 is made up of 14 amino acids. This CDR3 reads CASSEPAGKNIQYF. The CDR3 coding sequence is TGTGCCAGCAGTGAACCAGCGGGCAAAAACATTCAGTACTTC. The whole variable domain, filled in from reference TRBV2 and TRBJ2-4, reads EPEVTQTPSHQVTQMGQEVILRCVPISNHLYFYWYRQILGQKVEFLVSFYNNEISEKSEIFDDQFSVERPDGSNFTLKIRSTKLEDSAMYFCASSEPAGKNIQYFGAGTRLSVL.

V gene TRBV9 combines with J gene TRBJ2-7; 9 nucleotides align to TRBD2. V shed 3 bases, J shed 0 bases, and the junction held 7 bases outside the gene matches. CDR1 is SGDLS, CDR2 YYNGEE, per germline. The CDR3 is 16 residues long. The CDR3 DNA is TGTGCCAGCAGCGACTTAGCGGGGGCGAGCTCCTACGAGCAGTACTTC. Its translation: CASSDLAGASSYEQYF.

This clone turned up a few times. The chain combines TRBV9 with TRBJ2-7; D ambiguous. V was trimmed by 0 bases and J by 0 bases, leaving 7 bases between them. The CDR3 runs 14 residues. CDR1 is SGDLS and CDR2 is YYNGEE in the germline V gene. The chain's CDR3 is CASSVELYSYEQYF. In DNA, the CDR3 is TGTGCCAGCAGCGTAGAACTATACTCCTACGAGCAGTACTTC. Full variable domain (missing parts from reference TRBV9 and TRBJ2-7): DSGVTQTPKHLITATGQRVTLRCSPRSGDLSVYWYQQSLDQGLQFLIQYYNGEERAKGNILERFSAQQFPDLHSELNLSSLELGDSALYFCASSVELYSYEQYFGPGTRLTVT.

This chain uses TRBV4-2 with TRBJ1-2; tentative D call: TRBD1 (6 bases). Germline V gene sequence: CDR1 LGHNA, CDR2 YNFKEQ. The CDR3 spans 15 residues. Trimming cost V 0 bases and J 4 bases, with 12 bases left between them. The CDR3 DNA is TGTGCCAGCAGCCAAGAAGAACGGACAGTCTATGGCTACACCTTC. It yields the protein CASSQEERTVYGYTF.

The chain recombines TRBV28 with TRBJ1-2; no clear D gene. Trimming shortened V by 6 bases and J by 0 bases, and 5 bases separated the two germline ends. The germline CDR1 and CDR2 sequences are MDHEN and SYDVKM. The CDR3 spans 12 residues. CDR3 in DNA: TGTGCCAGCAGCCTTCCTAACTATGGCTACACCTTC. Protein product: CASSLPNYGYTF.

The rearrangement uses TRBV29-1 and TRBJ2-5; 9 nucleotides match TRBD2. Germline assignment: CDR1 SQVTM and CDR2 ANQGSEA. The length of the CDR3 is 14 residues. Trimming cost V 4 bases and J 6 bases; bases outside gene matches: 9. This chain's CDR3 is CSVGGASGVKTQYF. Written as DNA, the CDR3 is TGCAGCGTTGGGGGGGCTAGCGGGGTTAAGACCCAGTACTTC.

The rearrangement joins TRBV27 to TRBJ1-4; TRBD1 aligns across 9 bases. V shed 6 bases, J shed 7 bases, and the junction held 9 bases outside the gene matches. This CDR3 spans 15 amino acids. The germline CDR1 and CDR2 sequences are MNHEY and SMNVEV (reference sequence). CDR3 amino acids: CASSRDRDSGEKLFF. The CDR3, as DNA: TGTGCCAGCAGCAGGGACAGGGATTCGGGTGAAAAACTGTTTTTT.

The V call is TRBV5-1, the J call TRBJ2-7, with 7 bases that match TRBD2. The CDR3 contains 11 residues. Germline values: CDR1 SGHRS, CDR2 YFSETQ. V dropped 5 bases and J dropped 7; count of bases not matched to a gene: 3. The CDR3 protein is CASRARGEQYF. In DNA, the CDR3 is TGCGCCAGCAGGGCGCGGGGGGAGCAGTACTTC.

The chain is built from TRBV19 and TRBJ1-2, with 9 nucleotides matching TRBD1. The ends lost 7 bases at V and 8 bases at J; junction bases unmatched: 11. CDR1 and CDR2 from the germline V gene are LNHDA and SQIVND (reference sequence). This CDR3 region has 14 residues. The CDR3 region is CASTSWDRDLGYTF. The CDR3, as DNA: TGTGCCAGTACTTCGTGGGACAGGGATTTAGGCTACACCTTC.

V gene TRBV5-1 combines with J gene TRBJ1-1; 10 bases are shared with TRBD1. V gave up 4 bases and J gave up 4 bases; unmatched junction bases: 7. The V gene's germline CDR1 is SGHRS and CDR2 YFSETQ. This CDR3 spans 15 amino acids. CDR3 in DNA: TGCGCCAGCAGCCACTCCGGGACAGGGGTCACTGAAGCTTTCTTT. Translated: CASSHSGTGVTEAFF.

The chain carries TRBV11-2 and TRBJ2-5; 11 positions agree with TRBD2. The CDR3 runs 18 residues. Germline CDR1 is SGHAT and CDR2 is FQNNGV. The trim removed 1 base at V and 3 bases at J, leaving 10 bases unmatched. DNA for the CDR3: TGTGCCAGCAGCTTAGTCCTAGCGGGGGGCCCGAGGGAAGAGACCCAGTACTTC. It yields the protein CASSLVLAGGPREETQYF.

This chain links TRBV13 with TRBJ1-1; 9 bases agree with TRBD1. From germline, CDR1 is PRHDT and CDR2 FYEKMQ (reference sequence). Germline trimming cut 0 bases from V and 5 bases from J; bases unmatched to any gene: 7. There are 16 residues in the CDR3. CDR3 DNA: TGTGCCAGCAGCTTAGGCCTGGGACAGGGCTCTACTGAAGCTTTCTTT. Translation: CASSLGLGQGSTEAFF.